The text below deals with one T cell receptor beta chain. The antigen is unknown. Vbeta (60) and Jbeta (13) primers were used in the PCR. The assay was immunoSEQ multiplex PCR, and TCRdb's table has in-frame clones only and misses some. Among hundreds of thousands of clones listed, 85% to 90% were seen once. The entry originates in a study of cytomegalovirus exposure and HLA in healthy donors. Each donor's status was that of a healthy bone marrow donor. Findings and limits, study-wide: Earlier analysis looked at TCR beta V segments, and most were productive about 87% or about 30% of the time. The analysis excluded some indistinguishable V segments, including TRBV6-2 and TRBV6-3.

This CDR3 is built from 18 residues. V shed 2 bases and J 0 bases; nucleotides not matched to a gene: 3. Germline V gene lookup returns CDR1 LNHDA and CDR2 SQIVND (reference sequence). The chain joins TRBV19 to TRBJ2-6, with TRBD2 identical over 11 bases. Sequencing used PBMCs. The clonotype originates from a woman aged 18 to 35 in good health and CMV-seronegative. CDR3: CASSILAGGSSGANVLTF. For the CDR3, the DNA is TGTGCCAGTAGTATACTAGCGGGAGGCAGCTCTGGGGCCAACGTCCTGACTTTC.